Listed below are T cell receptor beta chains from one sample, sequenced in a study of tumor-infiltrating lymphocytes in primary liver carcinoma. TCRdb redid the calling of the multiplex PCR reads with MiXCR, one entry per CDR3 protein. The sample holds hundreds of thousands of distinct CDR3 sequences, more than 55% seen once. Specimen: peripheral blood. The receptors come from a woman in her 30s with primary liver carcinoma and hepatitis B virus infection. Both conserved end residues are part of each CDR3. Fields, in order: V gene, clone size, J gene, D gene, CDR3 protein, CDR3 DNA. A D gene is named only where the DNA matches it firmly. Part of the rows lack a size; the others show once, few, many or a class for expanded clones.

V: TRBV11-3; size: NA; J: TRBJ2-3; D: NA; CDR3: CASSLEGARAQYF; DNA: TGTGCCAGCAGCTTAGAGGGAGCGCGTGCGCAATATTTT
V: TRBV11-3; size: once; J: TRBJ2-1; D: NA; CDR3: CVNSATGTANHEQFF; DNA: TGTGTCAACAGCGCTACCGGGACTGCAAATCATGAGCAGTTCTTC
V: TRBV6-6; size: NA; J: TRBJ1-4; D: NA; CDR3: CASSDAARGNEKLFF; DNA: TGTGCCAGCAGTGACGCCGCGAGAGGGAATGAAAAACTGTTTTTT
V: TRBV11-3; size: NA; J: TRBJ2-7; D: TRBD2; CDR3: CASSQTSGSGYEQYF; DNA: TGTGCCAGCAGCCAGACTAGCGGGAGTGGCTACGAGCAGTACTTC
V: TRBV6-5; size: many; J: TRBJ2-1; D: NA; CDR3: CASSQPGLGGANNEQFF; DNA: TGTGCCAGCAGTCAACCGGGACTAGGGGGCGCAAACAATGAGCAGTTCTTC
V: TRBV11-3; size: NA; J: TRBJ2-3; D: TRBD1; CDR3: CVSSSRTGGADTQYF; DNA: TGTGTCAGCAGCTCGCGGACAGGGGGTGCAGATACGCAGTATTTT
V: TRBV12-3/TRBV12-4; size: NA; J: TRBJ2-2; D: NA; CDR3: CASGINRGTGELFF; DNA: TGTGCCAGCGGTATAAACAGAGGGACCGGGGAGCTGTTTTTT
V: TRBV5-5; size: NA; J: TRBJ2-4; D: NA; CDR3: CASSLLPSKNIQYF; DNA: TGTGCCAGCAGCTTGTTACCAAGCAAAAACATTCAGTACTTC
V: TRBV4-3; size: NA; J: TRBJ2-7; D: NA; CDR3: CANSQELRNEQYF; DNA: TGCGCCAACAGCCAAGAGTTGAGGAATGAGCAATACTTC
V: TRBV2; size: NA; J: TRBJ2-1; D: TRBD1; CDR3: CASPTGPYNEQFF; DNA: TGTGCCAGCCCGACAGGGCCCTACAATGAGCAGTTCTTC
V: TRBV28; size: NA; J: TRBJ2-3; D: TRBD1; CDR3: CSSSLGQGSADTQYF; DNA: TGTTCCAGCAGCTTAGGACAGGGGAGTGCAGATACGCAGTATTTT
V: TRBV7-8; size: NA; J: TRBJ2-5; D: NA; CDR3: CASSLYKETRYF; DNA: TGTGCCAGCAGCTTATACAAGGAGACTCGGTACTTC
V: TRBV13; size: NA; J: TRBJ2-1; D: NA; CDR3: CGSLGRPDNEQFF; DNA: TGTGGCAGCCTAGGGCGGCCTGACAATGAGCAGTTCTTC
V: TRBV6-5; size: few; J: TRBJ2-7; D: TRBD1; CDR3: CASSYAGTGSSYEQYF; DNA: TGTGCCAGCAGTTACGCCGGGACAGGGAGCTCCTACGAGCAGTACTTC
V: TRBV28; size: NA; J: TRBJ2-1; D: TRBD1; CDR3: CASTRGLVEFF; DNA: TGTGCCAGTACCAGGGGGTTGGTGGAGTTCTTC
V: TRBV6-1; size: NA; J: TRBJ2-2; D: NA; CDR3: CASSAGPITGDLFF; DNA: TGTGCCAGCAGCGCCGGCCCGATTACCGGGGATCTGTTTTTT
V: TRBV11-2; size: NA; J: TRBJ2-1; D: NA; CDR3: CASSLDLRGNEQLF; DNA: TGTGCCAGCAGCTTAGATCTGAGAGGGAATGAGCAGTTATTC
V: TRBV6-5; size: NA; J: TRBJ1-5; D: NA; CDR3: CASRAGRGKRQPQHF; DNA: TGTGCCAGTCGTGCCGGCCGGGGGAAACGACAGCCCCAGCATTTT
V: TRBV29-1; size: many; J: TRBJ2-1; D: NA; CDR3: CSVAPTGGEQFF; DNA: TGCAGCGTGGCCCCGACGGGTGGTGAGCAGTTCTTC
V: TRBV6-2/TRBV6-3; size: NA; J: TRBJ2-7; D: NA; CDR3: CASSYPSHNEQYF; DNA: TGTGCCAGCAGTTACCCGAGTCACAACGAGCAGTACTTC
V: TRBV5-4; size: NA; J: TRBJ2-5; D: NA; CDR3: CASSLATAMQVTQYF; DNA: TGTGCCAGCAGCTTGGCTACGGCGATGCAAGTGACCCAGTACTTC
V: TRBV5-1; size: NA; J: TRBJ1-1; D: TRBD1; CDR3: CASSLGDVRGYTEAFF; DNA: TGCGCCAGCAGCTTGGGGGATGTCAGGGGGTATACTGAAGCTTTCTTT
V: TRBV7-3; size: NA; J: TRBJ1-6; D: NA; CDR3: CASARDNGAPLHF; DNA: TGTGCCAGCGCCCGGGACAATGGGGCACCCCTCCACTTT
V: TRBV5-3; size: NA; J: TRBJ2-1; D: TRBD2; CDR3: CARSLGVGQGGPSGRDPYNEQFF; DNA: TGTGCCAGAAGCTTGGGTGTTGGACAGGGAGGACCTAGCGGGAGGGATCCCTACAATGAGCAGTTCTTC
V: TRBV12-3/TRBV12-4; size: few; J: TRBJ2-7; D: TRBD1; CDR3: CASSFRTGASSYEQYF; DNA: TGTGCCAGCAGTTTTAGGACAGGGGCGAGCTCCTACGAGCAGTACTTC
V: TRBV5-4; size: NA; J: TRBJ2-1; D: TRBD2; CDR3: CASSLPSGRGNEQFF; DNA: TGTGCCAGCAGCTTGCCTAGCGGGCGAGGGAATGAGCAGTTCTTC
V: TRBV6-6; size: NA; J: TRBJ2-2; D: NA; CDR3: CSSGLNTGELFF; DNA: TGTTCCAGCGGACTCAACACCGGGGAGCTGTTTTTT
V: TRBV12-3/TRBV12-4; size: few; J: TRBJ1-5; D: TRBD1; CDR3: CASSFEGAQPQHF; DNA: TGTGCCAGCAGTTTTGAGGGGGCACAGCCCCAGCATTTT
V: TRBV4-3; size: NA; J: TRBJ2-2; D: TRBD2; CDR3: CASCQEASGAYTGELFF; DNA: TGCGCCAGCTGCCAAGAAGCCAGCGGGGCTTACACCGGGGAGCTCTTTTTT
V: TRBV6-6; size: NA; J: TRBJ2-5; D: NA; CDR3: CASSYQSGSGQETQYF; DNA: TGTGCCAGCAGTTACCAATCAGGGAGCGGCCAAGAGACCCAGTACTTC
V: TRBV4-1; size: many; J: TRBJ2-7; D: NA; CDR3: CASSWTRFYEQYF; DNA: TGCGCCAGCAGCTGGACACGCTTCTACGAGCAGTACTTC
V: TRBV11-3; size: NA; J: TRBJ1-5; D: TRBD1; CDR3: CSSSFGDRPSIYSNQPQQF; DNA: TGTTCCAGCAGCTTCGGGGACAGGCCCTCGATTTATAGCAATCAGCCCCAGCAATTT
V: TRBV5-6; size: many; J: TRBJ1-1; D: TRBD1; CDR3: CASSHRGVNTEAFF; DNA: TGTGCCAGCAGCCACAGGGGAGTGAACACTGAAGCTTTCTTT
V: TRBV11-2; size: NA; J: TRBJ2-4; D: NA; CDR3: CACSLLDLGGNIQYF; DNA: TGTGCCTGCAGCTTGCTAGATCTAGGGGGAAACATTCAGTACTTC
V: TRBV29-1; size: NA; J: TRBJ2-5; D: NA; CDR3: CSVKTSQETQYF; DNA: TGCAGCGTTAAAACCTCACAAGAGACCCAGTACTTC
V: TRBV7-9; size: NA; J: TRBJ2-2; D: TRBD1; CDR3: CASTSGGNTGELFF; DNA: TGTGCCAGCACGTCAGGGGGGAACACCGGGGAGCTGTTTTTT
V: TRBV12-3/TRBV12-4; size: many; J: TRBJ2-1; D: NA; CDR3: CASSLGESGGNEQFF; DNA: TGTGCCAGCAGTTTGGGGGAATCTGGAGGGAATGAGCAGTTCTTC
V: TRBV28; size: few; J: TRBJ1-2; D: TRBD1; CDR3: CASRDTGGVGYGYTF; DNA: TGTGCCAGCAGAGACACAGGGGGCGTAGGCTATGGCTACACCTTC
V: TRBV7-9; size: NA; J: TRBJ2-7; D: TRBD2; CDR3: CASSLAARHPTSGLPYEQYF; DNA: TGTGCCAGCAGCTTAGCCGCCAGACACCCGACTAGCGGGCTTCCCTACGAGCAGTACTTC
V: TRBV7-9; size: NA; J: TRBJ2-1; D: NA; CDR3: CASSLTLDRFYNEQFF; DNA: TGTGCCAGCAGCTTAACACTTGACCGGTTCTACAATGAGCAGTTCTTC
V: TRBV6-1; size: many; J: TRBJ2-7; D: TRBD2; CDR3: CASSAPSGSSREQYF; DNA: TGTGCCAGCAGTGCCCCTAGCGGGAGTTCTCGGGAGCAGTACTTC
V: TRBV7-9; size: NA; J: TRBJ2-5; D: NA; CDR3: CASSSSGLTAQETQYF; DNA: TGTGCCAGCAGCTCTTCTGGACTCACGGCACAAGAGACCCAGTACTTC
V: TRBV6-2/TRBV6-3; size: NA; J: TRBJ2-7; D: NA; CDR3: CGSSPPTGNFYEQYF; DNA: TGTGGCAGCAGTCCGCCCACAGGGAACTTCTACGAGCAGTACTTC
V: TRBV11-2; size: many; J: TRBJ2-7; D: TRBD2; CDR3: CASSLAEPQSTSGNYEQYF; DNA: TGTGCCAGCAGCTTAGCGGAACCCCAAAGTACTAGCGGGAACTACGAGCAGTACTTC
V: TRBV11-2; size: NA; J: TRBJ2-2; D: NA; CDR3: CARSQPLEAGGGTGELFF; DNA: TGTGCCAGAAGTCAACCACTGGAGGCGGGTGGAGGAACCGGGGAGCTGTTTTTT
V: TRBV14; size: NA; J: TRBJ2-1; D: NA; CDR3: CASSQVGVGTYNEQFF; DNA: TGTGCCAGCAGCCAAGTAGGCGTTGGGACCTACAATGAGCAGTTCTTC
V: TRBV5-5; size: NA; J: TRBJ2-1; D: TRBD2; CDR3: CASSFGLANEQFF; DNA: TGTGCCAGCAGCTTTGGACTAGCCAATGAGCAGTTCTTC
V: TRBV28; size: NA; J: TRBJ2-7; D: TRBD1; CDR3: CASSSTGQGAHYEQYF; DNA: TGTGCCAGCAGTTCAACGGGACAGGGGGCGCATTACGAGCAGTACTTC
V: TRBV6-1; size: many; J: TRBJ2-1; D: NA; CDR3: CASSERQGTPYNEQFF; DNA: TGTGCCAGCAGTGAACGCCAGGGGACTCCCTACAATGAGCAGTTCTTC
V: TRBV11-2; size: NA; J: TRBJ1-4; D: TRBD1; CDR3: CASSHPGGANEKLFF; DNA: TGTGCCAGTAGCCACCCAGGGGGGGCTAATGAAAAACTGTTTTTT
V: TRBV12-3/TRBV12-4; size: NA; J: TRBJ1-4; D: NA; CDR3: CASSFTATNEKLLF; DNA: TGTGCCAGCAGTTTTACAGCAACTAATGAGAAACTGCTTTTT
V: TRBV11-2; size: NA; J: TRBJ1-2; D: NA; CDR3: CASSLGFRNYCYTF; DNA: TGTGCCAGCAGCTTAGGGTTTAGGAACTATTGCTACACCTTC
V: TRBV6-2/TRBV6-3; size: many; J: TRBJ1-1; D: NA; CDR3: CASSYKGRSPEAFF; DNA: TGTGCCAGCAGTTACAAGGGGAGGTCGCCTGAAGCTTTCTTT
V: TRBV5-1; size: NA; J: TRBJ2-3; D: NA; CDR3: CASANGLTDTQYF; DNA: TGCGCCAGCGCGAACGGGCTCACAGATACGCAGTATTTT
V: TRBV6-6; size: many; J: TRBJ2-7; D: NA; CDR3: CASSYSGSQPYEQYF; DNA: TGTGCCAGCAGTTACTCCGGGAGCCAGCCCTACGAGCAGTACTTC